This TCR beta chain was sequenced in a study of neoadjuvant anti-PD-1 for oral cavity cancer. Patients were newly diagnosed with stage II-IVA oral cavity squamous cell carcinoma without prior systemic or radiation treatment. No culture or expansion preceded analysis of these blood cells. Germline CDR1 and CDR2: LNHDA and SQIVND (reference sequence). This CDR3 region has 15 residues. V dropped 1 base and J dropped 2 bases, with 11 bases sitting between them. PBMC libraries mostly used around 460 ng of input genomic DNA, with six replicates per sample. Measured with immunoSEQ multiplex PCR; TCRdb has only the in-frame clones, and not every one. The data show fewer than 40,000 clones, with approximately 87% seen just once and 3.5% held by the top ten.

The specimen was PBMCs, collected before nivolumab (anti-PD-1) treatment. The chain links TRBV19 to TRBJ1-2; no reliable D call. This clonotype originated in a person between 40 and 80 years old with oral cavity squamous cell carcinoma. CDR3 nucleotide sequence: TGTGCCAGTAGTATAGTTGGAAGGGAAAACTATGGCTACACCTTC. This codes for CASSIVGRENYGYTF.